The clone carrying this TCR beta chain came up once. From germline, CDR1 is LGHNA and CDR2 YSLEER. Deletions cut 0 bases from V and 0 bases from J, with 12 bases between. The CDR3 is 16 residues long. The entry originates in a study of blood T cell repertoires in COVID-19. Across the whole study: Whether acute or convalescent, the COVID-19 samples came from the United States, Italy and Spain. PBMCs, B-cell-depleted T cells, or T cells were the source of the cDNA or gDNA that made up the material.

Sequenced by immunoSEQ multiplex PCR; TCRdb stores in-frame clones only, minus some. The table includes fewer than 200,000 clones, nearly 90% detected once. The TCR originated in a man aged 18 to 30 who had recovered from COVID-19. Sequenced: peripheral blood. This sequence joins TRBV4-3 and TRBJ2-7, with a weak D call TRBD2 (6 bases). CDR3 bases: TGCGCCAGCAGCCAAGATCTAGCGCCCTACTCCTACGAGCAGTACTTC. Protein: CASSQDLAPYSYEQYF.